This T cell receptor beta chain was obtained from a study of T cell changes during pregnancy in multiple sclerosis. The table came from immunoSEQ multiplex PCR; TCRdb's copy has only in-frame clones and leaves some out. The table has about 70,000 clones, about 90% seen once; the top ten hold 0.29%. This CDR3 is built from 16 residues. V lost 2 bases and J 0 bases, leaving 11 bases between the germline ends. Germline CDR1 SEHNR, CDR2 FQNEAQ (reference sequence). The sequence derives from a female donor with multiple sclerosis, enrolled in a pregnancy study. Sample: CD4+ T cells from peripheral blood mononuclear cells, taken after pregnancy. V usage is TRBV7-9 and J usage is TRBJ1-5, with D possibly matching TRBD1 (6 bases). CDR3 protein: CASSLMSGVSNQPQHF. CDR3 nucleotide sequence: TGTGCCAGCAGCTTAATGTCAGGGGTTAGCAATCAGCCCCAGCATTTT.